Reported below is one T cell receptor (beta chain). Repertoires were generated with immunoSEQ multiplex PCR, while TCRdb's copy carries only in-frame clones and drops some. The table records roughly 300,000 clones, around 89% of them present only once. Trimming stripped 2 bases from V and 4 bases from J, with 15 bases between. The CDR3 totals 16 residues. Looked up from germline, CDR1 is MNHNS and CDR2 is SASEGT. This sample was included in a study of blood T cell repertoires in COVID-19. This TCR derives from a man aged 18 to 35 who had recovered from COVID-19. The sequenced material came from peripheral blood. The rearrangement uses TRBV6-1 and TRBJ2-1; D perhaps matches TRBD1 (7 bases). The CDR3 reads CASSELSTGTYNEQFF. In DNA, the CDR3 is TGTGCCAGCAGTGAACTTTCGACAGGGACTTACAATGAGCAGTTCTTC.